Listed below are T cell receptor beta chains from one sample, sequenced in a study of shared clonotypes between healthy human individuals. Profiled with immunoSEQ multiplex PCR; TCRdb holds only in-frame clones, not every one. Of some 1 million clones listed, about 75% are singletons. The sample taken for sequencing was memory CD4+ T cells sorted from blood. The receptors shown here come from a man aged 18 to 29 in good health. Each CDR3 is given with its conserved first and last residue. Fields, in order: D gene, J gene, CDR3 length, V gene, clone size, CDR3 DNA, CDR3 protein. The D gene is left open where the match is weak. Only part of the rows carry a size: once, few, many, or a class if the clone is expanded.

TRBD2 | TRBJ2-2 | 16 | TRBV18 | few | TGTGCCAGCTCACCAACCGGGACTAGAGGCACCGGGGAGCTGTTTTTT | CASSPTGTRGTGELFF
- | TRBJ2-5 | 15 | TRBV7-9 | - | TGTGCCAGCAGCCCTGGGCGAACTATGGGAGAGACCCAGTACTTC | CASSPGRTMGETQYF
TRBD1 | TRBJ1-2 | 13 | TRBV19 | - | TGTGCCAGCCAGCAGGGGACAGTTTATGGCTACACCTTC | CASQQGTVYGYTF
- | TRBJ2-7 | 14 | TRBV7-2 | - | TGTGCCAGCAGCTTAGTCCCGGGAAGCTACGAGCAGTACTTC | CASSLVPGSYEQYF
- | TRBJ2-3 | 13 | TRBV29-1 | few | TGCAGCGGGGCCAAGGGGGTACCAGATACGCAGTATTTT | CSGAKGVPDTQYF
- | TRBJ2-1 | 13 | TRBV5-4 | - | TGTGCCAGCGGCGAGGCCCGCGGGCATGAGCAGTTCTTC | CASGEARGHEQFF
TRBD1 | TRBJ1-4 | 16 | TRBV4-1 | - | TGCGCCAGCAGCCAAGATGGTACAGGGGGAAATGAAAAACTGTTTTTT | CASSQDGTGGNEKLFF
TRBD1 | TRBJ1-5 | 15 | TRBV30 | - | TGTGCCTGGAGCCGGGGACAGGGGTTGCATCAGCCCCAGCATTTT | CAWSRGQGLHQPQHF
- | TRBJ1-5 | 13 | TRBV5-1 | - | TGCGCCAGCAGCCAAGGACAGAATCAGCCCCAGCATTTT | CASSQGQNQPQHF
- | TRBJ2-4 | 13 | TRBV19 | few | TGTGCCAGTAGTATTCGGGAATGGGACATTCAGTACTTC | CASSIREWDIQYF
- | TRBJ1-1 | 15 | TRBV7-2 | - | TGTGCCAGCAGCCCCCGACAAAGCCGAGGTACTGAAGCTTTCTTT | CASSPRQSRGTEAFF
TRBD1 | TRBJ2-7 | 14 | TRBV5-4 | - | TGTGCCAGCAGCCAGCAGACAGGGCGAGACGAGCAGTACTTC | CASSQQTGRDEQYF
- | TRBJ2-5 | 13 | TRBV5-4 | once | TGTACCAGCAGACGGACTGCCCTAGAGACCCAGTACTTC | CTSRRTALETQYF